These 5 T cell receptor beta chains were all obtained from the same sample, sequenced in a study of molecular identifiers for immune sequencing clone quantification. MiXCR, applied by TCRdb to the PCR reads, yields one record per CDR3 protein. The data show approximately 500,000 distinct CDR3 sequences, with roughly 23% seen just once and around 0.84% held by the top ten. Sequencing used naive CD8+ T cells from blood, with Jurkat cell RNA spiked in. The subset is: FACS-sorted CD8+CD4-CCR7+CD45RA+ naive T cells. The receptors were gathered from a human donor in good health. Some libraries in this study had Jurkat cell RNA spiked in.

This clonotype was seen only a few times. The gene calls are TRBV27 and TRBJ2-7; 10 nucleotides line up with TRBD2. Germline lookup yields CDR1 MNHEY and CDR2 SMNVEV (reference sequence). With 5 bases clipped from V and 3 bases from J, the junction kept 7 bases outside the gene matches. The CDR3 loop spans 15 amino acids. The CDR3 nucleotides read TGTGCCAGCAGTCCGTCAGCGGGAGGGGGCTACGAGCAGTACTTC. Its protein is CASSPSAGGGYEQYF.

This clonotype was observed at least ten times. The chain combines TRBV3-1 with TRBJ1-2, with D maybe TRBD1 (5 bases). The germline CDR1 and CDR2 sequences are LGHDT and YNNKEL (reference sequence). Trimming stripped 6 bases from V and 4 bases from J, with 15 bases between. This CDR3 has 14 amino acids. Written as DNA, the CDR3 is TGTGCCAGCAGGGAGCAGGGCGTCAGCTATGGCTACACCTTC. Protein product: CASREQGVSYGYTF. Combining the CDR3 with reference TRBV3-1 and TRBJ1-2 gives the whole variable domain DTAVSQTPKYLVTQMGNDKSIKCEQNLGHDTMYWYKQDSKKFLKIMFSYNNKELIINETVPNRFSPKSPDKAHLNLHINSLELGDSAVYFCASREQGVSYGYTFGSGTRLTVV.

This clonotype appeared many times. This sequence joins TRBV28 and TRBJ2-3; 9 nucleotides match TRBD2. The junction had 4 bases not matched to a gene; V was cut back by 5 bases and J by 4 bases. Germline values: CDR1 MDHEN, CDR2 SYDVKM. This CDR3 has 14 amino acids. The CDR3 DNA sequence: TGTGCCAGCAGTAATCGACTAGCGGCAGATACGCAGTATTTT. Its translation is CASSNRLAADTQYF.

The chain couples TRBV12-3 or TRBV12-4 to TRBJ2-1; 10 nucleotides agree with TRBD1. After removal of 7 bases from V and 7 bases from J, the junction contained 7 bases not matched to a gene. The CDR3 sequence is 14 residues long. In DNA form, the CDR3 reads TGTGCCAGCACCTTGGGACAGGGGTTGAATGAGCAGTTCTTC. It yields the protein CASTLGQGLNEQFF.

To note about this clonotype: With a much larger clone just one base away, this may be a read error. V gene TRBV28 combines with J gene TRBJ1-5; TRBD1 aligns across 9 bases. CDR1 is MDHEN, CDR2 SYDVKM, per germline. The CDR3 has 14 residues. V shed 5 bases and J 7 bases; nucleotides not matched to a gene: 6. The CDR3, as DNA: TGTGCCAGCAGTCTCCTGACAGGGGGACAGCCCCAGCATTTT. Translation: CASSLLTGGQPQHF.